A selection of T cell receptor beta chains follows, all from one sample in a study of blood T cell repertoires in COVID-19. Profiling relied on immunoSEQ multiplex PCR, and the TCRdb table lists in-frame clones only, not all of them. The table lists some 260,000 clones, 88% of them singletons. The source material was peripheral blood. The receptors stem from a woman aged 40-49 years who had recovered from COVID-19. The CDR3 runs from the conserved cysteine through the conserved F or W. A D gene is named only where the DNA matches it firmly. Size is omitted from some rows. Given values are once, few, many or a class for expanded clones.

j_call v_call d_call clone_size cdr3_nt cdr3_aa
TRBJ1-2 TRBV7-8 TRBD1 - TGTGCCAGCACCTCGACAGGGGGCGCACCGTATGGCTACACCTTC CASTSTGGAPYGYTF
TRBJ1-1 TRBV19 - - TGTGCCAGTAGTATCCGGGTCCCGAACACTGAAGCTTTCTTT CASSIRVPNTEAFF
TRBJ1-5 TRBV4-1 TRBD1 - TGCGCCAGCAGCCCGGAGGGGGCTCATCAGCCCCAGCATTTT CASSPEGAHQPQHF
TRBJ2-5 TRBV2 TRBD2 - TGTGCCAGCAGGTTACTAGCGGGAGCGAACCCCCAAGAGACCCAGTACTTC CASRLLAGANPQETQYF
TRBJ2-3 TRBV29-1 TRBD2 - TGCAGCGCCGGGACTAGCGGGATCCCGCAGTATTTT CSAGTSGIPQYF
TRBJ2-7 TRBV6-2/TRBV6-3 - - TGTGCCAGCAGTCCGCCGGGCTCCTACGAGCAGTACTTC CASSPPGSYEQYF
TRBJ1-5 TRBV6-6 - - TGTGCCAGCAGTTACGGGGGGGCCGGGCAGCCCCAGCATTTT CASSYGGAGQPQHF
TRBJ2-2 TRBV19 - - TGTGCCAGTAGGCAGGGTGGTTACACCGGGGAGCTGTTTTTT CASRQGGYTGELFF
TRBJ2-1 TRBV5-5 - - TGTGCCAGCAATCCCCTTATGGGGGAGGTGGGCAATGAGCAGTTCTTC CASNPLMGEVGNEQFF
TRBJ1-2 TRBV6-5 - - TGTGCCAGCAGCGCAACAGGGTTTGGCTACACCTTC CASSATGFGYTF
TRBJ1-4 TRBV11-2 - - TGTGCCGTAGGCGGCCTTAATGAAAAACTGTTTTTT CAVGGLNEKLFF
TRBJ1-2 TRBV7-9 TRBD1 - TGTGCCAGCAGCCAGAGGAACAGGGGTGGCTACACCTTC CASSQRNRGGYTF
TRBJ1-1 TRBV5-1 TRBD1 - TGCGCCAGCAGCTCCACCGGGACAGACCCTTTCTTT CASSSTGTDPFF
TRBJ2-1 TRBV12-5 TRBD2 - TGTGCTAGTGGTTTGGGGTCACGGGGGGGGAGCTCCTACAATGAGCAGTTCTTC CASGLGSRGGSSYNEQFF
TRBJ2-3 TRBV7-3 - - TGTGCCAGCAGCTTATTTGGGGGGAGAGGCACAGATACGCAGTATTTT CASSLFGGRGTDTQYF
TRBJ2-7 TRBV6-5 TRBD2 few TGTGCCAGCTCTGGGGCTAGCGGGCCATACGAGCAGTACTTC CASSGASGPYEQYF
TRBJ2-7 TRBV10-3 TRBD1 - TGTGCCATCGGCGGACAGGGTGGCCACGAGCAGTACTTC CAIGGQGGHEQYF
TRBJ1-4 TRBV29-1 - - TGCAGCGTTGAGGGGCAGGTTAATGAAAAACTGTTTTTT CSVEGQVNEKLFF
TRBJ2-5 TRBV27 TRBD2 - TGTGCCAGAGATCCCGCGGGAGCCCCAGGGAGGGAGACCCAGTACTTC CARDPAGAPGRETQYF
TRBJ2-3 TRBV5-1 TRBD2 - TGCGCCAGCAGCTTGTTTGGCGGGAGATGGGATACGCAGTATTTT CASSLFGGRWDTQYF
TRBJ2-5 TRBV24-1 TRBD1 - TGTGCCACCAGTGACCCCGGCAGGGGGCTGGGGGAGACCCAGTACTTC CATSDPGRGLGETQYF
TRBJ2-2 TRBV27 - - TGTGCCAGCAGTCCACCCGACAGGCACGCCGGAGAGCTGTTTTTT CASSPPDRHAGELFF
TRBJ2-2 TRBV7-2 TRBD2 - TGTGCCAGCAGCGGCGGGAGCCGGGAGCTGTTTTTT CASSGGSRELFF
TRBJ2-5 TRBV21-1 - - TGTGCCAGCAGTTTGGGGGGGGAAGAAACACGGACCCAAGAGACCCAGTACTTC CASSLGGEETRTQETQYF
TRBJ2-3 TRBV2 TRBD2 - TGTGCCAGCAGTGAGAGCGGGAGTGGCACAGATACGCAGTATTTT CASSESGSGTDTQYF
TRBJ2-5 TRBV3-1/TRBV3-2 - - TGTGCCAGCAGCCAGTCCCCTTTGAGCGGGCGTAAAGAGACCCAGTACTTC CASSQSPLSGRKETQYF
TRBJ1-2 TRBV27 TRBD1 - TGTGCCAGCTCGCCCCCCCCCGGGACAGGGGAAAGCTACACCTTC CASSPPPGTGESYTF
TRBJ2-5 TRBV3-1/TRBV3-2 - - TGTGCCAGCAGCCAAGAGTTAAGCGGGTACCGGCAAGAGACCCAGTACTTC CASSQELSGYRQETQYF
TRBJ2-3 TRBV7-3 TRBD2 - TGTGCCAGCAGCTTAACCCTAACACCGACTAGCGGGAGCCCCACAGATACGCAGTATTTT CASSLTLTPTSGSPTDTQYF
TRBJ2-2 TRBV11-3 TRBD2 - TGTGCCAGCAGCTCCCCCCCTAGCGGGAGGGGGGGAATAAACACCGGGGAGCTGTTTTTT CASSSPPSGRGGINTGELFF
TRBJ2-7 TRBV6-5 - - TGTGCCAGCAGTCGACACGGAGGGGCAGACTTC CASSRHGGADF
TRBJ1-3 TRBV7-8 - - TGTGCCAGCAGTCAACCGGGGTGGGGAGGAAACACCATATATTTT CASSQPGWGGNTIYF
TRBJ2-1 TRBV5-1 TRBD2 once TGCGCCAGCAGCAGAGAAGGAGCTAGCGGGGGCTCCTACAATGAGCAGTTCTTC CASSREGASGGSYNEQFF